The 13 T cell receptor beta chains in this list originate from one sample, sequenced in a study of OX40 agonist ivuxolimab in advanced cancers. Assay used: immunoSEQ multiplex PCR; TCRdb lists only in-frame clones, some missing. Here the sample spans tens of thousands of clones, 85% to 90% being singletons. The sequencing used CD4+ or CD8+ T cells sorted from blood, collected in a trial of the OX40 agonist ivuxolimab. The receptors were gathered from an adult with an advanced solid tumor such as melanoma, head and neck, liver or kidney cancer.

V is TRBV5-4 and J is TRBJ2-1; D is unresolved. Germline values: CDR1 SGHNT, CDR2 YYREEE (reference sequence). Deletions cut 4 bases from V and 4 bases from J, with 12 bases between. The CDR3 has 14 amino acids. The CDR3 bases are TGTGCCAGCAGCGACTGGACGGGTTACAATGAGCAGTTCTTC. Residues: CASSDWTGYNEQFF.

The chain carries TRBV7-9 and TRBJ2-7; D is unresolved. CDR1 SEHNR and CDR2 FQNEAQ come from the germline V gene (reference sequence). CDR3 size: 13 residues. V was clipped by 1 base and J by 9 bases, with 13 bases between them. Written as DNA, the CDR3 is TGTGCCAGCAGCTTAGAATGGGTTCTCGTGCAGTACTTC. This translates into CASSLEWVLVQYF.

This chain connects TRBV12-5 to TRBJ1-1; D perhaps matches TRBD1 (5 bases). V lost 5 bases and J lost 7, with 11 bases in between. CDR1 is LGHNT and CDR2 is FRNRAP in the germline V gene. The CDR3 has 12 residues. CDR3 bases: TGTGCTAGTGGTCCGGACACGGGTGAAGCTTTCTTT. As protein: CASGPDTGEAFF. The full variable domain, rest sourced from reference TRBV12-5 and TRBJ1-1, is DARVTQTPRHKVTEMGQEVTMRCQPILGHNTVFWYRQTMMQGLELLAYFRNRAPLDDSGMPKDRFSAEMPDATLATLKIQPSEPRDSAVYFCASGPDTGEAFFGQGTRLTVV.

The CDR3: CATSRDHGETQYF. The DNA for the CDR3 is TGTGCCACCAGCAGAGATCATGGAGAGACCCAGTACTTC. The chain recombines TRBV15 with TRBJ2-5; D is ambiguous. CDR1 is LNHNV, CDR2 YYDKDF, per germline (reference sequence). CDR3 length: 13 residues. Between the trimmed V and J ends, which lost 0 bases and 4 bases, there was a span of 6 bases.

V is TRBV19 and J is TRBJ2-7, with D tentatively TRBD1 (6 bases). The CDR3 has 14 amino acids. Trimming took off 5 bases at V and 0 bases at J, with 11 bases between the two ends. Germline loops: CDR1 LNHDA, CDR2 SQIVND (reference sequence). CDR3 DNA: TGTGCCAGTAGTGAAACAGGGAGCTCCTACGAGCAGTACTTC. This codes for CASSETGSSYEQYF. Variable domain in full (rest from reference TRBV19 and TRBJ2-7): DGGITQSPKYLFRKEGQNVTLSCEQNLNHDAMYWYRQDPGQGLRLIYYSQIVNDFQKGDIAEGYSVSREKKESFPLTVTSAQKNPTAFYLCASSETGSSYEQYFGPGTRLTVT.

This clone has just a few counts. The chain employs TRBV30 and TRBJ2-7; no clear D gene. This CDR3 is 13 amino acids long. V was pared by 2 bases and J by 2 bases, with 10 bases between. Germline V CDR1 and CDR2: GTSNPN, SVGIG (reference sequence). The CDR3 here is CAWSRRNPYEQYF. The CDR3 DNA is TGTGCCTGGAGTCGCAGGAATCCCTACGAGCAGTACTTC.

The CDR3 protein is CASSLAGAGYEQYF. For the CDR3, the DNA is TGCGCCAGCAGCTTGGCAGGGGCTGGCTACGAGCAGTACTTC. The chain recombines TRBV5-1 with TRBJ2-7, with a tentative D call TRBD1 (6 bases). The CDR3 covers 14 residues. Germline CDR1 reads SGHRS; CDR2 reads YFSETQ. The germline V and J ends were trimmed by 0 bases and 3 bases, with 10 bases remaining between them.

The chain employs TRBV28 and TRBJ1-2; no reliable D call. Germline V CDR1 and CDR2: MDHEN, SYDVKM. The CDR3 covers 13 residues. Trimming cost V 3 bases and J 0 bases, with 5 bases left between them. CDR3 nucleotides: TGTGCCAGCAGTTTTTCACCTAACTATGGCTACACCTTC. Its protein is CASSFSPNYGYTF.

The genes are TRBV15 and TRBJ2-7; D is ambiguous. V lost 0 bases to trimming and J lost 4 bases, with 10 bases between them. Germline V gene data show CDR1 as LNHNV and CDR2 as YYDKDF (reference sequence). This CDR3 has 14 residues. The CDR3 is CATSREMRQYEQYF. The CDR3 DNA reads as TGTGCCACCAGCAGAGAAATGAGACAATACGAGCAGTACTTC.

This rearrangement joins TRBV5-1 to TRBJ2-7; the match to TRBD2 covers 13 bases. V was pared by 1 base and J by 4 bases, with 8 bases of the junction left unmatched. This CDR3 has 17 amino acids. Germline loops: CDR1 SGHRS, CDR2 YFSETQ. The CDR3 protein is CASSLSAVTSGRYEQYF. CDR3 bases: TGCGCCAGCAGCTTGTCGGCCGTGACTAGCGGGAGGTACGAGCAGTACTTC.

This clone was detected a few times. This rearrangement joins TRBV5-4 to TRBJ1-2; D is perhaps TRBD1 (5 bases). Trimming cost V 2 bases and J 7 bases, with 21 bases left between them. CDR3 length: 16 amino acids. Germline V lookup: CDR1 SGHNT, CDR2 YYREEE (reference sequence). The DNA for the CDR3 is TGTGCCAGCAGCTTTAACACGGGACTCCCCGCGGGTGGCTACACCTTC. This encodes CASSFNTGLPAGGYTF. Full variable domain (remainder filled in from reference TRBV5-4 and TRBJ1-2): ETGVTQSPTHLIKTRGQQVTLRCSSQSGHNTVSWYQQALGQGPQFIFQYYREEENGRGNFPPRFSGLQFPNYSSELNVNALELDDSALYLCASSFNTGLPAGGYTFGSGTRLTVV.

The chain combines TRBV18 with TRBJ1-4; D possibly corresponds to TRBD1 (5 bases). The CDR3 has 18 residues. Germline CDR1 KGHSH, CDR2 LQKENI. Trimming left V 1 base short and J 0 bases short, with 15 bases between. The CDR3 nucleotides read TGTGCCAGCTCACCACAGACAGTCCGATCTGCAACTAATGAAAAACTGTTTTTT. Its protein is CASSPQTVRSATNEKLFF.

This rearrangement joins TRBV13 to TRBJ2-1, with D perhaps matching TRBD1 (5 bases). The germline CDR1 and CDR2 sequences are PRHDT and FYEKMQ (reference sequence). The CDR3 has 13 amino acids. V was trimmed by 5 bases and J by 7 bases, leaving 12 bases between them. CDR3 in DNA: TGTGCCAGCAGCCGATTACAGGAGAATGAGCAGTTCTTC. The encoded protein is CASSRLQENEQFF. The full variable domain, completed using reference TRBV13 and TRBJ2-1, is AAGVIQSPRHLIKEKRETATLKCYPIPRHDTVYWYQQGPGQDPQFLISFYEKMQSDKGSIPDRFSAQQFSDYHSELNMSSLELGDSALYFCASSRLQENEQFFGPGTRLTVL.